This T cell receptor beta chain comes out of a study of technical replicates of blood from a handful of donors. Data came from immunoSEQ multiplex PCR; TCRdb stores just in-frame clones and leaves some out. The sample holds tens of thousands of clones, over 90% seen once. The sample taken for sequencing was T cells isolated from PBMCs. The source of this sequence is a human donor in good health.

CDR3 sequence: CASSFRGSRVKTFF. The CDR3 DNA reads as TGTGCCAGCAGCTTCCGCGGATCCCGGGTGAAAACTTTCTTT. J is TRBJ1-1 and V is TRBV11-2; D call uncertain. V was trimmed by 3 bases and J by 12 bases, leaving 20 bases between them. The CDR3 is 14 residues long. The germline V gene has CDR1 SGHAT and CDR2 FQNNGV.